This is a list of T cell receptor beta chains from one sample in a study of cytomegalovirus exposure and HLA in healthy donors. Libraries were prepared by immunoSEQ multiplex PCR; TCRdb keeps only in-frame clonotypes and omits some of them. The sample lists 200,000 to 250,000 clones, 82% occurring once. The sequencing sample was made of PBMCs. These receptors were collected from a middle-aged woman in good health and CMV-seropositive. Both conserved end residues are part of each CDR3. The order of the fields is D gene, clone size, V gene, J gene, CDR3 DNA, CDR3 protein. D genes are given only for firm matches. For some rows the clone size is stated as once, few or many, or as a class when expanded; others skip it.

D gene: -; clone size: -; V gene: TRBV7-6; J gene: TRBJ2-7; CDR3 DNA: TGTGCCAGCAGTCCTATGACAGACTCCTACGAGCAGTACTTC; CDR3 protein: CASSPMTDSYEQYF
D gene: -; clone size: -; V gene: TRBV4-3; J gene: TRBJ2-7; CDR3 DNA: TGCGCCAGCAGCCAAGGCGGCTCCTACGAGCAGTACTTC; CDR3 protein: CASSQGGSYEQYF
D gene: -; clone size: -; V gene: TRBV10-2; J gene: TRBJ2-7; CDR3 DNA: TGCGCCAGCAGTGAAATGCGTCCGGGAAAAGGCGAGCAGTACTTC; CDR3 protein: CASSEMRPGKGEQYF
D gene: TRBD1; clone size: -; V gene: TRBV6-5; J gene: TRBJ2-5; CDR3 DNA: TGTGCCAGCAGTTACGGGACAGGGGGAGAGACCCAGTACTTC; CDR3 protein: CASSYGTGGETQYF
D gene: -; clone size: few; V gene: TRBV18; J gene: TRBJ1-1; CDR3 DNA: TGTGCCAGCTCACTAGGAGAGGTGGAAGCTTTCTTT; CDR3 protein: CASSLGEVEAFF
D gene: -; clone size: few; V gene: TRBV11-2; J gene: TRBJ2-7; CDR3 DNA: TGTGCCAGCAGCCTACAGAGTATGCAGTACTTC; CDR3 protein: CASSLQSMQYF
D gene: TRBD1; clone size: -; V gene: TRBV5-1; J gene: TRBJ2-7; CDR3 DNA: TGCGCCAGCAGCTTGCCCCGTCGACAGGGGTCGGCCTCCTACGAGCAGTACTTC; CDR3 protein: CASSLPRRQGSASYEQYF
D gene: -; clone size: -; V gene: TRBV30; J gene: TRBJ1-4; CDR3 DNA: TGTGCCTGGAGTGCCGCTATGGGGGGTATGGAAAAACTGTTTTTT; CDR3 protein: CAWSAAMGGMEKLFF
D gene: TRBD1; clone size: once; V gene: TRBV6-5; J gene: TRBJ2-7; CDR3 DNA: TGTGCCAGCAGCCCTCAGGGGGACGACGAGCAGTACTTC; CDR3 protein: CASSPQGDDEQYF
D gene: TRBD2; clone size: -; V gene: TRBV9; J gene: TRBJ2-7; CDR3 DNA: TGTGCCAGCAGCGTATCGGGACTAGCGAGTGACGAGCAGTACTTC; CDR3 protein: CASSVSGLASDEQYF
D gene: -; clone size: -; V gene: TRBV10-2; J gene: TRBJ2-3; CDR3 DNA: TGCGCCAGCAGTGGCCTCGGGGCAGATACGCAGTATTTT; CDR3 protein: CASSGLGADTQYF
D gene: -; clone size: -; V gene: TRBV20-1; J gene: TRBJ2-7; CDR3 DNA: TGCAGTGCTAGATATAACTACGAGCAGTACTTC; CDR3 protein: CSARYNYEQYF
D gene: TRBD2; clone size: -; V gene: TRBV9; J gene: TRBJ2-2; CDR3 DNA: TGTGCCAGCAGCGTGACTAGCTCATCCACCCGAGCCGGGGAGCTGTTTTTT; CDR3 protein: CASSVTSSSTRAGELFF
D gene: -; clone size: -; V gene: TRBV5-1; J gene: TRBJ2-1; CDR3 DNA: TGCGCCAGCAGCCGGACTCAGAGCTCCTACAATGAGCAGTTCTTC; CDR3 protein: CASSRTQSSYNEQFF
D gene: -; clone size: few; V gene: TRBV4-3; J gene: TRBJ2-4; CDR3 DNA: TGCGCCAGCAGTCACAGGGTGGTGGCCAAAAACATTCAGTACTTC; CDR3 protein: CASSHRVVAKNIQYF
D gene: TRBD1; clone size: -; V gene: TRBV19; J gene: TRBJ1-2; CDR3 DNA: TGTGCCAGTAGTATAGTGGGGCCAGGGGGCAACTATGGCTACACCTTC; CDR3 protein: CASSIVGPGGNYGYTF
D gene: -; clone size: -; V gene: TRBV7-9; J gene: TRBJ2-1; CDR3 DNA: TGTGCCAGCAGCTTTCCAGGGTCGGAAGCCTACAATGAGCAGTTCTTC; CDR3 protein: CASSFPGSEAYNEQFF
D gene: TRBD2; clone size: -; V gene: TRBV7-2; J gene: TRBJ2-7; CDR3 DNA: TGTGCCAGCAGCTTAGGCAAGCGGGGGTTACCCTACGAGCAGTACTTC; CDR3 protein: CASSLGKRGLPYEQYF
D gene: -; clone size: -; V gene: TRBV5-1; J gene: TRBJ2-3; CDR3 DNA: TGCGCCAGCAGCTTGGAGTTGGCGAGCGCAGATACGCAGTATTTT; CDR3 protein: CASSLELASADTQYF
D gene: TRBD1; clone size: -; V gene: TRBV5-5; J gene: TRBJ1-4; CDR3 DNA: TGTGCCAGCAGCTTGCAGGGGGTCGATGAAAAACTGTTTTTT; CDR3 protein: CASSLQGVDEKLFF
D gene: -; clone size: -; V gene: TRBV30; J gene: TRBJ1-6; CDR3 DNA: TGTGCCTGGAGTGTATTAGAGGGTAATTCACCCCTCCACTTT; CDR3 protein: CAWSVLEGNSPLHF
D gene: -; clone size: -; V gene: TRBV10-3; J gene: TRBJ1-2; CDR3 DNA: TGTGCCATCAGTGATAGAGAAAACTATGGCTACACCTTC; CDR3 protein: CAISDRENYGYTF
D gene: TRBD1; clone size: -; V gene: TRBV29-1; J gene: TRBJ2-2; CDR3 DNA: TGCAGCGTTGGACAGGGGATCTCCGGGGAGCTGTTTTTT; CDR3 protein: CSVGQGISGELFF
D gene: -; clone size: -; V gene: TRBV27; J gene: TRBJ1-2; CDR3 DNA: TGTGCCAGCGGCCCGGGACTGTTCTATGGCTACACCTTC; CDR3 protein: CASGPGLFYGYTF
D gene: -; clone size: -; V gene: TRBV30; J gene: TRBJ1-2; CDR3 DNA: TGTGCCTGGAGTGAGGCAGGGGTCCCCTATGGCTACACCTTC; CDR3 protein: CAWSEAGVPYGYTF
D gene: TRBD1; clone size: -; V gene: TRBV7-6; J gene: TRBJ2-2; CDR3 DNA: TGTGCCAGCAGCTTAATGGGACAGAATCCCACCGGGGAGCTGTTTTTT; CDR3 protein: CASSLMGQNPTGELFF
D gene: -; clone size: few; V gene: TRBV6-1; J gene: TRBJ2-7; CDR3 DNA: TGTGCCAGCACCAACAGGCCCAATTCCTACGAGCAGTACTTC; CDR3 protein: CASTNRPNSYEQYF
D gene: TRBD2; clone size: -; V gene: TRBV5-6; J gene: TRBJ2-1; CDR3 DNA: TGTGCCAGCAGCTTGAAGCCGGGGGGGGAGCAGTTCTTC; CDR3 protein: CASSLKPGGEQFF
D gene: -; clone size: once; V gene: TRBV9; J gene: TRBJ2-1; CDR3 DNA: TGTGCCAGCAGCATAACGGGGACCTACAATGAGCAGTTCTTC; CDR3 protein: CASSITGTYNEQFF
D gene: -; clone size: -; V gene: TRBV9; J gene: TRBJ2-1; CDR3 DNA: TGTGCCAGCAGCGTAGAGGCAGGTCTTAATGAGCAGTTCTTC; CDR3 protein: CASSVEAGLNEQFF
D gene: TRBD2; clone size: -; V gene: TRBV4-3; J gene: TRBJ2-7; CDR3 DNA: TGCGCCAGCAGCCAAGATTTGGGGCGGGAGAACCACGAGCAGTACTTC; CDR3 protein: CASSQDLGRENHEQYF
D gene: TRBD1; clone size: -; V gene: TRBV2; J gene: TRBJ1-2; CDR3 DNA: TGTGCCAGCAGTGGACAGGGGGGAGTTGTTGGCTATGGCTACACCTTC; CDR3 protein: CASSGQGGVVGYGYTF
D gene: -; clone size: -; V gene: TRBV5-1; J gene: TRBJ2-2; CDR3 DNA: TGCGCCAGCAGCTTGGCCCAGAACACCGGGGAGCTGTTTTTT; CDR3 protein: CASSLAQNTGELFF
D gene: -; clone size: -; V gene: TRBV30; J gene: TRBJ1-1; CDR3 DNA: TGTGCCTGGAGCCTACCAAGGAGGACAGATCTTGAAGCTTTCTTT; CDR3 protein: CAWSLPRRTDLEAFF
D gene: -; clone size: -; V gene: TRBV4-1; J gene: TRBJ2-5; CDR3 DNA: TGCGCCAGCAGCCAAGACTGGGGCAGGAGAAATCAAGAGACCCAGTACTTC; CDR3 protein: CASSQDWGRRNQETQYF
D gene: -; clone size: -; V gene: TRBV11-2; J gene: TRBJ2-3; CDR3 DNA: TGTGCCAGCAGCTCAACGGGGGGCAGCACAGATACGCAGTATTTT; CDR3 protein: CASSSTGGSTDTQYF
D gene: TRBD1; clone size: -; V gene: TRBV7-8; J gene: TRBJ1-1; CDR3 DNA: TGTGCCAGCAGCCCTCGAGGACAGGCTACCGGGAAAGCTTTCTTT; CDR3 protein: CASSPRGQATGKAFF
D gene: TRBD1; clone size: -; V gene: TRBV7-9; J gene: TRBJ1-2; CDR3 DNA: TGTGCCAGCAGCTCGCCGGACAGGGTCTATGGCTACACCTTC; CDR3 protein: CASSSPDRVYGYTF
D gene: -; clone size: -; V gene: TRBV5-6; J gene: TRBJ1-2; CDR3 DNA: TGTGCCAGCAGCTTCAGACGGGGGGTAGTTTCTGGCTACACCTTC; CDR3 protein: CASSFRRGVVSGYTF
D gene: TRBD2; clone size: few; V gene: TRBV9; J gene: TRBJ2-2; CDR3 DNA: TGTGCCAGCAGCGTAGCTACGGGGGGATGGACCGGGGAGCTGTTTTTT; CDR3 protein: CASSVATGGWTGELFF
D gene: -; clone size: -; V gene: TRBV6-5; J gene: TRBJ2-3; CDR3 DNA: TGTGCCACCGGGGAGCCAATCACAGATACGCAGTATTTT; CDR3 protein: CATGEPITDTQYF
D gene: -; clone size: -; V gene: TRBV19; J gene: TRBJ1-1; CDR3 DNA: TGTGCCAGTAACACAGGGTTCGAAAACACTGAAGCTTTCTTT; CDR3 protein: CASNTGFENTEAFF
D gene: TRBD2; clone size: -; V gene: TRBV9; J gene: TRBJ2-7; CDR3 DNA: TGTGCCAGCAGCCCTGCTAGCGGGGGTACTTACGAGCAGTACTTC; CDR3 protein: CASSPASGGTYEQYF
D gene: TRBD1; clone size: -; V gene: TRBV29-1; J gene: TRBJ1-1; CDR3 DNA: TGCAGCGCTAGACAGGGTATGGGTAACACTGAAGCTTTCTTT; CDR3 protein: CSARQGMGNTEAFF
D gene: TRBD2; clone size: -; V gene: TRBV28; J gene: TRBJ2-1; CDR3 DNA: TGTGCCAGCAGTTTAGGGGGACTAGTAAGGACGAGTGAGCAGTTCTTC; CDR3 protein: CASSLGGLVRTSEQFF